Below, 18 T cell receptor beta chains from the same sample are listed, as sequenced in a study of radiotherapy plus CTLA-4 blockade in lung cancer. TCRdb keeps only in-frame clones here, not all; method: immunoSEQ multiplex PCR. Found here are approximately 60,000 clones, about 80% of them singletons; the top ten hold roughly 6.7%. This sample comprised peripheral blood, obtained from a patient treated with radiotherapy plus ipilimumab. The receptors originated from a human donor with non-small cell lung cancer whose response to radiotherapy plus ipilimumab could not be evaluated.

The chain uses TRBV15 and TRBJ2-5; 12 bases agree with TRBD2. The trim removed 5 bases at V and 1 base at J, leaving 5 bases unmatched. Germline V gene data show CDR1 as LNHNV and CDR2 as YYDKDF (reference sequence). The CDR3 contains 16 residues. DNA for the CDR3: TGTGCCACCAGCCGCGGACTAGCGGGAACCCAAGAGACCCAGTACTTC. This encodes CATSRGLAGTQETQYF.

V is TRBV6-6 and J is TRBJ1-4; D is perhaps TRBD1 (6 bases). The CDR3 runs to 15 residues. V lost 6 bases to trimming and J lost 7 bases, with 18 bases between them. The V gene's germline CDR1 is MNHNY and CDR2 SVGAGI (reference sequence). CDR3 nucleotide sequence: TGTGCCAGCAGCCGCAGACAGGCAAAGGGTGAAAAACTGTTTTTT. It encodes CASSRRQAKGEKLFF.

The chain has TRBV5-4 and TRBJ2-7; 7 bases line up with TRBD2. With 4 bases clipped from V and 5 bases from J, the junction kept 12 bases outside the gene matches. The CDR3 extends over 15 amino acids. Germline V gene lookup returns CDR1 SGHNT and CDR2 YYREEE (reference sequence). Here the CDR3 DNA reads TGTGCCAGCAGCCCCGGACTAGACTCGTGGCACGAGCAGTACTTC. Translated, it gives CASSPGLDSWHEQYF.

V and J are TRBV4-3 and TRBJ1-3, with TRBD1 matching 10 bases. Germline V CDR1 and CDR2: LGHNA, YSLEER. CDR3 length: 17 amino acids. V lost 2 bases and J lost 0; bases outside the gene matches: 4. The CDR3, as DNA: TGCGCCAGCAGCCAATGGACAGGGGGTGTCTCTGGAAACACCATATATTTT. Translating gives CASSQWTGGVSGNTIYF.

The chain links TRBV28 to TRBJ1-2, with D tentatively TRBD1 (6 bases). Trimming left V 2 bases short and J 5 bases short, with 15 bases between. CDR1 and CDR2 (germline): MDHEN, SYDVKM. The CDR3 sequence is 15 residues long. CDR3 loop: CASSLGGGRGYGYTF. CDR3 nucleotide sequence: TGTGCCAGCAGTTTAGGGGGGGGGCGCGGGTATGGCTACACCTTC.

This chain links TRBV21-1 with TRBJ1-6; TRBD1 reflects the table's D call only, with no check against the DNA. TRBV21-1 represents a pseudogene. There are 16 residues in the CDR3. CDR3: CASRRSLETGNSPLHF. In nucleotides, the CDR3 is TGTGCCAGCAGAAGGTCTTTGGAGACAGGGAATTCACCCCTCCACTTT.

V and J are TRBV27 and TRBJ2-1; D gene uncertain. The CDR3 loop spans 14 amino acids. The germline CDR1 and CDR2 sequences are MNHEY and SMNVEV (reference sequence). V gave up 3 bases and J gave up 1 base, with 7 bases separating them. This chain's CDR3 is CASSFPGSYNEQFF. DNA for the CDR3: TGTGCCAGCAGTTTTCCCGGGTCCTACAATGAGCAGTTCTTC.

The chain has TRBV4-1 and TRBJ2-3, with a tentative D call TRBD2 (6 bases). CDR1 and CDR2 (germline): MGHRA, YSYEKL. There are 15 residues in the CDR3. V was pared by 0 bases and J by 3 bases, with 10 bases between. The CDR3 DNA reads as TGCGCCAGCAGCCAAGATTCACGGGAGACAGATACGCAGTATTTT. This sequence encodes CASSQDSRETDTQYF.

This chain joins TRBV27 and TRBJ2-5, with TRBD2 matching over 7 bases. Germline loops: CDR1 MNHEY, CDR2 SMNVEV (reference sequence). After removal of 4 bases from V and 9 bases from J, the junction contained 23 bases not matched to a gene. CDR3 length: 18 residues. Here the CDR3 DNA reads TGTGCCAGCAGTTCTCGACTAGCTCCGGTCTCGGGCCTGACGTCCCAGTACTTC. Translation: CASSSRLAPVSGLTSQYF.

The table lists this clone with a few counts. CDR3 DNA sequence: TGTGCCAGCATTGGGACAGGGAACACTGAAGCTTTCTTT. Protein: CASIGTGNTEAFF. The chain employs TRBV2 and TRBJ1-1, with 8 bases aligning to TRBD1. The CDR3 runs to 13 residues. V shed 7 bases, J shed 1 base, and the junction held 2 bases outside the gene matches. The germline V gene has CDR1 SNHLY and CDR2 FYNNEI.

In this sample, this clone turned up a few times. This chain joins TRBV6-5 and TRBJ2-7; tentatively, D is TRBD2 (6 bases). CDR1 and CDR2 from the germline V gene are MNHEY and SVGAGI. The CDR3 is 13 amino acids. Trimming left V 2 bases short and J 4 bases short, with 9 bases between. Here the CDR3 DNA reads TGTGCCAGCAGTTACAACCGGGGGTACGAGCAGTACTTC. As protein: CASSYNRGYEQYF.

This clone was found once. The J gene is TRBJ1-2, the V gene TRBV11-2, with no clear D. CDR3 length: 14 amino acids. The V gene's germline CDR1 is SGHAT and CDR2 FQNNGV. Between the trimmed V and J ends, which lost 7 bases and 0 bases, there was a span of 12 bases. The CDR3: CASTLVPANYGYTF. The CDR3 DNA reads TGTGCCAGCACCCTCGTCCCAGCTAACTATGGCTACACCTTC. Combining the CDR3 with reference TRBV11-2 and TRBJ1-2 gives the whole variable domain EAGVAQSPRYKIIEKRQSVAFWCNPISGHATLYWYQQILGQGPKLLIQFQNNGVVDDSQLPKDRFSAERLKGVDSTLKIQPAKLEDSAVYLCASTLVPANYGYTFGSGTRLTVV.

The chain carries TRBV5-4 and TRBJ2-3; 9 bases fit TRBD1. The trim removed 3 bases at V and 5 bases at J, leaving 4 bases unmatched. This CDR3 has 14 amino acids. CDR1 and CDR2 (germline): SGHNT, YYREEE (reference sequence). In DNA, the CDR3 is TGTGCCAGCAGCTCAGGACAGGGGTTAGATACGCAGTATTTT. Translated: CASSSGQGLDTQYF.

The J gene is TRBJ2-2, the V gene TRBV5-8, with 12 bases matching TRBD1. The CDR3 spans 17 residues. Germline V gene sequence: CDR1 SGHTS, CDR2 YDEGEE. V shed 3 bases and J 5 bases; nucleotides not matched to a gene: 8. This CDR3 reads CASSSPGQGAWTGELFF. The CDR3 nucleotides read TGTGCCAGCAGCTCCCCGGGACAGGGGGCTTGGACCGGGGAGCTGTTTTTT.

This clone has only one observation. This chain connects TRBV7-9 to TRBJ1-1; 8 bases agree with TRBD1. The CDR3 totals 13 residues. After removal of 5 bases from V and 10 bases from J, the junction contained 9 bases not matched to a gene. The germline V gene has CDR1 SEHNR and CDR2 FQNEAQ (reference sequence). The CDR3 DNA follows: TGTGCCAGCAGCCAGGGACAGGCGGCCTTAGCTTTCTTT. It is translated as CASSQGQAALAFF.

The rearrangement links TRBV5-4 to TRBJ1-3; possible D gene TRBD1, 5 bases. This CDR3 comprises 17 residues. The V gene's germline CDR1 is SGHNT and CDR2 YYREEE (reference sequence). Trimming took off 3 bases at V and 4 bases at J, with 20 bases between the two ends. The CDR3 bases are TGTGCCAGCAGCTATGGTTCCTCGGGACGGGGGGGAAACACCATATATTTT. Residues: CASSYGSSGRGGNTIYF.

This clone was seen just once. This rearrangement joins TRBV18 to TRBJ2-7, with 8 nucleotides matching TRBD1. Trimming removed 6 bases from V and 3 bases from J; junction bases left unmatched: 7. The CDR3 covers 14 residues. Germline V lookup: CDR1 KGHSH, CDR2 LQKENI. DNA for the CDR3: TGTGCCAGCTCGCGGACAGGGATCTTCTACGAGCAGTACTTC. Its translation is CASSRTGIFYEQYF.

J is TRBJ2-7 and V is TRBV7-9; 7 bases line up with TRBD2. Germline V gene sequence: CDR1 SEHNR, CDR2 FQNEAQ (reference sequence). This CDR3 is built from 18 residues. J was trimmed by 0 bases and V by 4 bases; bases with no gene match: 15. CDR3 nucleotides: TGTGCCAGCAGCTCACCCCGGGCGGCTAGCGGTTCCTCCTACGAGCAGTACTTC. Translating gives CASSSPRAASGSSYEQYF.